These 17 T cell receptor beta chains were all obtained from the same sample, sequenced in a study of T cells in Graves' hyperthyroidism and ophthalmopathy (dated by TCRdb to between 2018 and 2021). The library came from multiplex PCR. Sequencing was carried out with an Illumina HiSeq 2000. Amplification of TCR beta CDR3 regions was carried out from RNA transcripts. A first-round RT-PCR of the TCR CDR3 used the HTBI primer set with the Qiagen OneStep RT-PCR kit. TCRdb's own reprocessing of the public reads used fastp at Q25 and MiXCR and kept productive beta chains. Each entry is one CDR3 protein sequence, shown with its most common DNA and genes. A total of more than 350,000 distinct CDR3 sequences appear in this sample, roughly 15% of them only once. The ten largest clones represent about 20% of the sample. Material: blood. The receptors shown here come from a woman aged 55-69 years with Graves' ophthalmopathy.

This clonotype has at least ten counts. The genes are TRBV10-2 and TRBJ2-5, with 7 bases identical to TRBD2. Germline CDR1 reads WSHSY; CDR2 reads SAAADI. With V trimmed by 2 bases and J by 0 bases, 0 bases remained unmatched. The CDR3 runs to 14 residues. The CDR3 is CASSEGTNQETQYF. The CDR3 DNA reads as TGCGCCAGCAGTGAGGGGACTAACCAAGAGACCCAGTACTTC.

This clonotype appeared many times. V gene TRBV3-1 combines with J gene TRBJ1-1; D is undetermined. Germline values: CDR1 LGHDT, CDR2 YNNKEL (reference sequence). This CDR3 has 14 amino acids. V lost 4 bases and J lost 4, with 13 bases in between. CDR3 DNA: TGTGCCAGCAGCCTTAGTCCAGTCGGCACTGAAGCTTTCTTT. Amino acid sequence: CASSLSPVGTEAFF. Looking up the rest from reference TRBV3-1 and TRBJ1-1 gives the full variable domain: DTAVSQTPKYLVTQMGNDKSIKCEQNLGHDTMYWYKQDSKKFLKIMFSYNNKELIINETVPNRFSPKSPDKAHLNLHINSLELGDSAVYFCASSLSPVGTEAFFGQGTRLTVV.

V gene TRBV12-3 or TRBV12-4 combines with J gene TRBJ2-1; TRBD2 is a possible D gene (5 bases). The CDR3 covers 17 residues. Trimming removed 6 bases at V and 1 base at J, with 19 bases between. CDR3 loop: CASSRRLGRGSYNEQFF. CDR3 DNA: TGTGCCAGCAGCCGGCGCCTCGGACGGGGTTCCTACAATGAGCAGTTCTTC.

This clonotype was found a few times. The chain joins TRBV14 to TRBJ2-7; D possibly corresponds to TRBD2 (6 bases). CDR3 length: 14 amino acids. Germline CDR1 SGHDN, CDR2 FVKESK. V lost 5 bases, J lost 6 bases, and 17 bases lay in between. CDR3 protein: CASSYPGSIGEQYF. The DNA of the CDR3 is TGTGCCAGCAGCTACCCCGGGAGTATAGGCGAGCAGTACTTC.

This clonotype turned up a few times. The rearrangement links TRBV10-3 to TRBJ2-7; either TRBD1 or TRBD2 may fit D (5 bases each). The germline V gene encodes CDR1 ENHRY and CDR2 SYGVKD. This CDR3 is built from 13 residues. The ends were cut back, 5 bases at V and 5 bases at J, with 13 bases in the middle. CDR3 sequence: CAISFNRDDEQYF. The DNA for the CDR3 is TGTGCCATCAGTTTTAACCGGGACGACGAGCAGTACTTC.

Here the CDR3 DNA reads TGTGCCAGCAGTTTAGTCAGGGCTGGTGGCAATCAGCCCCAGCATTTT. It codes for CASSLVRAGGNQPQHF. The chain carries TRBV12-3 or TRBV12-4 and TRBJ1-5; a possible D gene is TRBD1 (5 bases). The CDR3 covers 16 residues. V lost 1 base, J lost 2 bases, and 12 bases lay in between.

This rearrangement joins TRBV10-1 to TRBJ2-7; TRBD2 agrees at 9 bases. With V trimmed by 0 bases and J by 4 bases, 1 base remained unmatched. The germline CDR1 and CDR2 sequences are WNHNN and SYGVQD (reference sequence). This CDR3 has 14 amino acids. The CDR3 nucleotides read TGCGCCAGCAGTGAGTCTAGCGGGAGTTACGAGCAGTACTTC. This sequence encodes CASSESSGSYEQYF.

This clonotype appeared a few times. DNA of the CDR3: TGCAGTGCTAGCCACCGGGCTCCTTCAAGGGATACGCAGTATTTT. Its translation: CSASHRAPSRDTQYF. The chain is built from TRBV20-1 and TRBJ2-3, with D uncertain. The V gene's germline CDR1 is DFQATT and CDR2 SNEGSKA (reference sequence). V lost 3 bases to trimming and J lost 6 bases, with 19 bases between them. The CDR3 contains 15 residues.

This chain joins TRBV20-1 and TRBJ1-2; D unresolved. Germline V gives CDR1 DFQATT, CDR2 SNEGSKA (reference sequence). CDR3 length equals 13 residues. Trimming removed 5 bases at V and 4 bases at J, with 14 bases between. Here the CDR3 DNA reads TGCAGTGCTCCACGAGGCCGAGGCTATGGCTACACCTTC. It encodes CSAPRGRGYGYTF.

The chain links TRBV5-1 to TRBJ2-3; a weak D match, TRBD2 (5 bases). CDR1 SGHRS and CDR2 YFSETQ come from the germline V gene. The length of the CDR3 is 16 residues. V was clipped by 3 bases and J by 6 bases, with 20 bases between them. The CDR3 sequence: CASSSGVAEAADTQYF. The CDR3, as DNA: TGCGCCAGCAGCTCCGGGGTGGCCGAGGCAGCGGATACGCAGTATTTT.

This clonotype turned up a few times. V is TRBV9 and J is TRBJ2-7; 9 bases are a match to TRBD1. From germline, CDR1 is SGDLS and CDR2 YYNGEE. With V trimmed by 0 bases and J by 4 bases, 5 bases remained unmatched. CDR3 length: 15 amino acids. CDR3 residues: CASSVGGQGWYEQYF. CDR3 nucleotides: TGTGCCAGCAGCGTAGGCGGACAGGGGTGGTACGAGCAGTACTTC.

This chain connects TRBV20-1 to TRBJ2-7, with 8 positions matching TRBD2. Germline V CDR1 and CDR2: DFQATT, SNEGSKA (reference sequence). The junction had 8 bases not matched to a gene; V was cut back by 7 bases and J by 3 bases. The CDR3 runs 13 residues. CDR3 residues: CSVEAGAHYEQYF. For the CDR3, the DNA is TGCAGTGTAGAAGCGGGAGCTCACTACGAGCAGTACTTC.

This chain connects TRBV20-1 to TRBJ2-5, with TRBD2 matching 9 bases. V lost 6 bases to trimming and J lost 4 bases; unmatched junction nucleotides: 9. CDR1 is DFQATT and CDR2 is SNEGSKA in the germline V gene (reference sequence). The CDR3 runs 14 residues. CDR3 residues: CSAMKSGRLETQYF. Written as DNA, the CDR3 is TGCAGTGCCATGAAAAGCGGGAGGTTAGAGACCCAGTACTTC.

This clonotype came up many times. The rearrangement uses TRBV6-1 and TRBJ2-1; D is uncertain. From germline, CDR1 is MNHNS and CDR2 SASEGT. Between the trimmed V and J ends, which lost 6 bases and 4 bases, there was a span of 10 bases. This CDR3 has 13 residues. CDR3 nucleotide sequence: TGTGCCAGCAGCTTGGACCCATACAATGAGCAGTTCTTC. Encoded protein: CASSLDPYNEQFF.

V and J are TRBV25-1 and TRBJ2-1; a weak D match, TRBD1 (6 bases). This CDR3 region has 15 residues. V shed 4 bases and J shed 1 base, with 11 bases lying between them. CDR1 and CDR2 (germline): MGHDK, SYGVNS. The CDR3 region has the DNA TGTGCCAGCAGTGCTCTTCAGGGGTCCTACAATGAGCAGTTCTTC. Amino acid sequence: CASSALQGSYNEQFF.

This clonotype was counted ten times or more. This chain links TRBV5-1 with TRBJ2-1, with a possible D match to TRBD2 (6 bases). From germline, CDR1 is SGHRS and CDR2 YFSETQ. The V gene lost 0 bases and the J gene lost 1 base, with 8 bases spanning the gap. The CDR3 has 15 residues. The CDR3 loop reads CASSLVAVSYNEQFF. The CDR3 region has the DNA TGCGCCAGCAGCTTGGTAGCGGTGTCCTACAATGAGCAGTTCTTC. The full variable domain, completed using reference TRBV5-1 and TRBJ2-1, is KAGVTQTPRYLIKTRGQQVTLSCSPISGHRSVSWYQQTPGQGLQFLFEYFSETQRNKGNFPGRFSGRQFSNSRSEMNVSTLELGDSALYLCASSLVAVSYNEQFFGPGTRLTVL.

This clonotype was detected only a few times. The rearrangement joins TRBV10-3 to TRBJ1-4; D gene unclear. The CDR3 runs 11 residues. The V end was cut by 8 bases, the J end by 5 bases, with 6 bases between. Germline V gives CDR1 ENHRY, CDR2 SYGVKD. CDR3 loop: CAISINEKLFF. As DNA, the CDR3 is TGTGCCATCTCCATAAATGAAAAACTGTTTTTT.